The sequence of this TCR beta chain was determined in a study of cytomegalovirus exposure and HLA in healthy donors. Regarding the study as a whole: The study labeled around 160 TCR beta chains cytomegalovirus-associated. The authors later linked a missense DCLRE1C variant to TCR beta V- and J-gene trimming.

The PCR used 60 Vbeta and 13 Jbeta primers. Sequenced by immunoSEQ multiplex PCR; TCRdb stores in-frame clones only, minus some. The sample has some 200,000 clones; almost 80% are singletons. There are 18 residues in the CDR3. Germline CDR1 reads SGHRS; CDR2 reads YFSETQ. The J segment lost 1 base and the V segment lost 4 bases, leaving 10 bases of the junction unmatched. In the case of this clone: The antigen remains undetermined.

The chain links TRBV5-1 to TRBJ2-6; 8 nucleotides line up with TRBD1. Sequenced input: PBMCs. The receptor was isolated from a young man in good health and CMV-seronegative. CDR3 nucleotides: TGCGCCAGCAGCCCTTACGGGACAGGAGATTCTGGGGCCAACGTCCTGACTTTC. The encoded protein is CASSPYGTGDSGANVLTF. Full variable domain (remainder filled in from reference TRBV5-1 and TRBJ2-6): KAGVTQTPRYLIKTRGQQVTLSCSPISGHRSVSWYQQTPGQGLQFLFEYFSETQRNKGNFPGRFSGRQFSNSRSEMNVSTLELGDSALYLCASSPYGTGDSGANVLTFGAGSRLTVL.